This T cell receptor beta chain came from a study of T cells in Graves' hyperthyroidism and ophthalmopathy. Calling Graves' hyperthyroidism stable meant ophthalmopathy did not progress within 18 months. RNA transcripts gave rise to amplified TCR beta CDR3 regions. The primer set for the first-round RT-PCR of the TCR CDR3 was HTBI. MiXCR, run by TCRdb on the multiplex PCR reads, gives a single entry per CDR3 protein. The sample shows under 450,000 distinct CDR3 sequences, about 15% of them seen only once. Overall study findings and caveats: In blood, most of the thyroid clonotypes expanded above 0.001 were also present.

This CDR3 is built from 16 residues. Germline V gene lookup returns CDR1 SGHAT and CDR2 FQNNGV. V was clipped by 1 base and J by 7 bases, with 18 bases between them. At least ten counts were recorded for this clonotype. Its antigen is undetermined. The sample taken for sequencing was blood. The clonotype originates from a woman between 18 and 29 years old with Graves' hyperthyroidism. The chain links TRBV11-2 to TRBJ2-3; D not resolved. CDR3 region: CASSLVSVPFSNTQYF. Here the CDR3 DNA reads TGTGCCAGCAGCTTAGTTTCCGTCCCCTTCTCCAATACGCAGTATTTT.